The rows below give T cell receptor beta chains drawn from one sample of a study of blood T cell repertoires in COVID-19. TCRdb's copy holds only in-frame clones and misses some; the assay was immunoSEQ multiplex PCR. The profile shows about 26,000 clones, around 91% of them singletons. Input material: peripheral blood. All receptors derive from a woman aged 55-69 years with active COVID-19. Both conserved end residues are part of each CDR3. A D gene is named only where the DNA matches it firmly. Clone size is shown for a subset of rows, as once, few, many or a class of expanded clone.

J: TRBJ2-1
D: TRBD2
V: TRBV9
size: -
DNA: TGTGCCAGCAGCGCGCGACTAGCGGGAGTCAATGAGCAGTTCTTC
CDR3: CASSARLAGVNEQFF

J: TRBJ2-7
D: TRBD1
V: TRBV6-6
size: -
DNA: TGTGCCAGCAGTTCACAGGGGGCGCGAGGGAACGAGCAGTACTTC
CDR3: CASSSQGARGNEQYF

J: TRBJ2-3
D: TRBD2
V: TRBV10-3
size: -
DNA: TGTGCCATCAGTGAGTCCTCTAGCGGGAGTCGGGATACGCAGTATTTT
CDR3: CAISESSSGSRDTQYF

J: TRBJ2-1
D: TRBD2
V: TRBV4-2
size: -
DNA: TGTGCCAGCAGCCAGGGGACTAGCGGGAGCCCCTACAATGAGCAGTTCTTC
CDR3: CASSQGTSGSPYNEQFF

J: TRBJ2-3
D: TRBD2
V: TRBV4-1
size: -
DNA: TGCGCCAGCAGCCTAGACGCACGGGAGGGTTGGGATACGCAGTATTTT
CDR3: CASSLDAREGWDTQYF

J: TRBJ2-1
D: TRBD2
V: TRBV11-2
size: -
DNA: TGTGCCAGCAGCTCTAGCGGGCAACTTTACAATGAGCAGTTCTTC
CDR3: CASSSSGQLYNEQFF

J: TRBJ2-2
D: TRBD2
V: TRBV5-1
size: -
DNA: TGCGCCAGCAGCACGACTAGCGGGAGGATCGGGGAGCTGTTTTTT
CDR3: CASSTTSGRIGELFF

J: TRBJ2-1
D: -
V: TRBV10-3
size: -
DNA: TGTGCCATCAGTAACACGGCAAGGGGCAATGAGCAGTTCTTC
CDR3: CAISNTARGNEQFF

J: TRBJ2-5
D: -
V: TRBV24-1
size: -
DNA: TGTGCCACCAGTGATTACAAAAAAGAGACCCAGTACTTC
CDR3: CATSDYKKETQYF

J: TRBJ2-1
D: TRBD1
V: TRBV2
size: -
DNA: TGTGCCAGCAGTGACCCGGACAGGGGGCACAATGAGCAGTTCTTC
CDR3: CASSDPDRGHNEQFF

J: TRBJ2-7
D: TRBD1
V: TRBV15
size: -
DNA: TGTGCCACCAGCAGAGGGGGACAGGGATGGGAGCAGTACTTC
CDR3: CATSRGGQGWEQYF

J: TRBJ2-2
D: -
V: TRBV30
size: few
DNA: TGTGCCTGGAGGACACATGGGGAGCTGTTTTTT
CDR3: CAWRTHGELFF

J: TRBJ2-7
D: -
V: TRBV27
size: -
DNA: TGTGCCAGCAGCTTTTTTAGCGGTAACTACGAGCAGTACTTC
CDR3: CASSFFSGNYEQYF

J: TRBJ2-7
D: TRBD2
V: TRBV3-1/TRBV3-2
size: -
DNA: TGTGCCAGCAGCCGACTAGCGGCCACCTACGAGCAGTACTTC
CDR3: CASSRLAATYEQYF

J: TRBJ2-5
D: -
V: TRBV5-1
size: -
DNA: TGCGCCAGCAGCTTGGAGGGCGGGATGGTGGAGACCCAGTACTTC
CDR3: CASSLEGGMVETQYF

J: TRBJ2-7
D: TRBD1
V: TRBV11-2
size: -
DNA: TGTGCCAGCAGCAAAGAGAGGACAGGGGCCTACGAGCAGTACTTC
CDR3: CASSKERTGAYEQYF

J: TRBJ2-3
D: -
V: TRBV24-1
size: -
DNA: TGTGCCACCAATGGTAAAACTAGCACAGATACGCAGTATTTT
CDR3: CATNGKTSTDTQYF

J: TRBJ2-7
D: TRBD1
V: TRBV6-5
size: -
DNA: TGTGCCAGCAGGGGGACAGGGACCTACGAGCAGTACTTC
CDR3: CASRGTGTYEQYF

J: TRBJ2-7
D: TRBD1
V: TRBV2
size: -
DNA: TGTGCCAGCAGTGAAGCACAGGGGGCTCAATACGAGCAGTACTTC
CDR3: CASSEAQGAQYEQYF

J: TRBJ2-7
D: -
V: TRBV10-3
size: -
DNA: TGTGCCATCAGTGAGGGGCAGGGGACCTACGAGCAGTACTTC
CDR3: CAISEGQGTYEQYF

J: TRBJ2-7
D: -
V: TRBV28
size: -
DNA: TGTGCCAGCAGTTGGGGCGAAGTGTACGAGCAGTACTTC
CDR3: CASSWGEVYEQYF

J: TRBJ2-1
D: -
V: TRBV3-1/TRBV3-2
size: -
DNA: TGTGCCAGCAGCCAAGAAACATACAATGAGCAGTTCTTC
CDR3: CASSQETYNEQFF

J: TRBJ2-7
D: TRBD2
V: TRBV5-1
size: -
DNA: TGCGCCAGCAGCCCCGGACTAGACGGAGGGTACGAGCAGTACTTC
CDR3: CASSPGLDGGYEQYF

J: TRBJ1-2
D: -
V: TRBV5-1
size: -
DNA: TGCGCCAGCAGCCCTTCCGGGGGGAGCTATGGCTACACCTTC
CDR3: CASSPSGGSYGYTF

J: TRBJ2-1
D: TRBD2
V: TRBV9
size: few
DNA: TGTGCCAGCAGCCGAGGGTCCCCGGGACTAGCGGGAACTAATGAGCAGTTCTTC
CDR3: CASSRGSPGLAGTNEQFF

J: TRBJ2-7
D: TRBD2
V: TRBV7-2
size: -
DNA: TGTGCCAGCAGCTCGGGACTAGCGGCTATCTACGAGCAGTACTTC
CDR3: CASSSGLAAIYEQYF

J: TRBJ1-5
D: TRBD1
V: TRBV4-3
size: few
DNA: TGCGCCAGCAGCCAAGATTATACAGGGGATCAGCCCCAGCATTTT
CDR3: CASSQDYTGDQPQHF

J: TRBJ2-5
D: -
V: TRBV5-6
size: -
DNA: TGTGCCAGCACGACCCTAGGAGGGACCCAAGAGACCCAGTACTTC
CDR3: CASTTLGGTQETQYF

J: TRBJ2-3
D: -
V: TRBV3-1/TRBV3-2
size: -
DNA: TGTGCCAGCAGCCCCGGAGGCCCAGATACGCAGTATTTT
CDR3: CASSPGGPDTQYF

J: TRBJ1-1
D: -
V: TRBV19
size: -
DNA: TGTGCCAGTAGTCAAACAGTCAGCACTGAAGCTTTCTTT
CDR3: CASSQTVSTEAFF

J: TRBJ2-3
D: TRBD1
V: TRBV2
size: -
DNA: TGTGCCAGCAGCACGGACAGGGGGGCCGATACGCAGTATTTT
CDR3: CASSTDRGADTQYF

J: TRBJ2-3
D: -
V: TRBV29-1
size: -
DNA: TGCAGCGTTGCGTCTTCTCTGAGCGGGAGCACAGATACGCAGTATTTT
CDR3: CSVASSLSGSTDTQYF

J: TRBJ2-3
D: -
V: TRBV7-2
size: -
DNA: TGTGCCAGCAGCTTTGACTTTGGCACAGATACGCAGTATTTT
CDR3: CASSFDFGTDTQYF